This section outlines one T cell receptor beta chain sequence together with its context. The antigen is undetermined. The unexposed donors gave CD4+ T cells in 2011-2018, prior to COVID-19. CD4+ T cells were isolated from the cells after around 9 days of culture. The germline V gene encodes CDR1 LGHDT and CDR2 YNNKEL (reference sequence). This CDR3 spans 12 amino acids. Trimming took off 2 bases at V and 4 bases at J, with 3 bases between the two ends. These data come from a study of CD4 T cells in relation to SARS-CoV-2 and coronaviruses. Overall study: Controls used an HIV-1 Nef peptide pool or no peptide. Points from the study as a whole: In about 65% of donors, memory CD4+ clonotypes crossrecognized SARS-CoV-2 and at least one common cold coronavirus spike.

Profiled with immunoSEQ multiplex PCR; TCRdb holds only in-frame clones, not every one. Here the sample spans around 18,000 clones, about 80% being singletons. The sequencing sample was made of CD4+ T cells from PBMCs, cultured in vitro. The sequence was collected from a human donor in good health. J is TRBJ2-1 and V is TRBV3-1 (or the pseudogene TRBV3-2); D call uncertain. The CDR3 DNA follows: TGTGCCAGCAGCCAAACGTACAATGAGCAGTTCTTC. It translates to CASSQTYNEQFF.